A few counts support the clone carrying this T cell receptor (beta chain). These data are taken from a study of blood T cell repertoires in COVID-19. Study as a whole: Sample material is recorded as cDNA or gDNA derived from T cells, B-cell-depleted T cells, or PBMCs.

Germline-derived CDR1 and CDR2 are LGHNA and YSLEER. V dropped 0 bases and J dropped 3; count of bases not matched to a gene: 4. The CDR3 covers 15 residues. Original methodology: Estimation of nucleated cell counts was performed using reference gene primer amplification. The table came from immunoSEQ multiplex PCR; TCRdb's copy has only in-frame clones and leaves some out. V and J calls and clone size are copied from that table; D and trimming were computed from the DNA. Of about 180,000 clones in the sample, about 86% were seen once. The source of this sequence is a man aged 65 to 85 with active or convalescent COVID-19. The sample comprised peripheral blood. The chain combines TRBV4-3 with TRBJ1-1; TRBD1 aligns across 7 bases. CDR3 in DNA: TGCGCCAGCAGCCAAGACACAGGGGAGGACACTGAAGCTTTCTTT. Translating it yields CASSQDTGEDTEAFF.